This TCR beta chain was retrieved from a study of shared clonotypes between healthy human individuals. Study observations and caveats: Naive subsets generally exceeded memory subsets in estimated richness.

Method: immunoSEQ multiplex PCR; TCRdb's copy keeps in-frame clones and lacks some. This table has around 1.9 million clones, 85% to 95% appearing once. Only CD45RO-negative cells positively selected for CCR7 counted as naive CD8 cells, so terminally differentiated effector memory CD45RA+ cells were excluded. Unmatched junction bases numbered 6, after V lost 7 bases and J lost 3 bases. CDR3 length: 14 amino acids. Germline V gene sequence: CDR1 PRHDT, CDR2 FYEKMQ (reference sequence). In its sample, this clone was seen a few times. Its antigen is currently unknown. This TCR derives from a young man in good health. Some clones in this sample may be carry-over from other donors' samples. The gene calls are TRBV13 and TRBJ1-2, with TRBD1 identical over 9 bases. Sequenced: naive CD8+ T cells from PBMCs. The CDR3 here is CASTLGTGHYGYTF. The CDR3 DNA sequence: TGTGCCAGCACTCTGGGGACAGGGCACTATGGCTACACCTTC.